This TCR beta chain is drawn from a study of identical twins. Study-wide points: Invariant populations such as MAIT and iNKT cells could partly muddle zero-insertion analyses. Insertions were reduced in abundant cord blood beta clonotypes but not in memory repertoires.

This clonotype was picked up a small number of times. Its antigen is not identified. All of the donors were Caucasians in good health. A universal primer site arose from template switching, and cDNA bore unique molecular identifiers. One entry per CDR3 protein, called by TCRdb with MiXCR from the 5' RACE reads. The table records approximately 260,000 distinct CDR3 sequences, over 12% of them present only once. The CDR3 consists of 10 residues. Germline loops: CDR1 SGHRS, CDR2 YFSETQ. V was trimmed by 3 bases and J by 14 bases, leaving 11 bases between them. This receptor was obtained from a woman aged 18 to 35 in good health. The sequenced sample consisted of memory (CD45RO+) T cells sorted from blood. This chain links TRBV5-1 with TRBJ1-1; D is unclear. CDR3 nucleotides: TGCGCCAGCAGCTCGGCGACCGAATTCTTT. Encoded protein: CASSSATEFF.